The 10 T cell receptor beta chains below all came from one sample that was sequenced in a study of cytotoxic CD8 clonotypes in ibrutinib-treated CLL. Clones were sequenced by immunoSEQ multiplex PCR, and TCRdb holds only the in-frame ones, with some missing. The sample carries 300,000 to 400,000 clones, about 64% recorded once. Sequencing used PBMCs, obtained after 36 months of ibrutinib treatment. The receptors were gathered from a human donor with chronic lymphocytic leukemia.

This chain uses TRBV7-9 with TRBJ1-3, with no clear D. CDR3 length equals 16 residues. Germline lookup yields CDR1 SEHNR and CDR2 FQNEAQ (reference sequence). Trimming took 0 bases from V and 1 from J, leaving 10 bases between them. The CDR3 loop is CASSLAGLWSGNTIYF. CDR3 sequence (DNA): TGTGCCAGCAGCTTAGCGGGGTTGTGGTCTGGAAACACCATATATTTT.

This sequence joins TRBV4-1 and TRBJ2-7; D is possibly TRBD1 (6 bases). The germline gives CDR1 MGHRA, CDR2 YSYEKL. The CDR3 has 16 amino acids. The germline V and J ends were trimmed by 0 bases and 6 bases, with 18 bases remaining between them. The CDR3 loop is CASSQDMDSLFPEQYF. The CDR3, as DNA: TGCGCCAGCAGCCAAGATATGGACAGTTTATTTCCCGAGCAGTACTTC.

The CDR3 sequence: CASSPDGGPQETQYF. In DNA, the CDR3 is TGTGCCAGCTCACCAGACGGGGGACCGCAAGAGACCCAGTACTTC. The rearrangement links TRBV18 to TRBJ2-5, with D maybe TRBD2 (6 bases). Trimming pared 2 bases from V and 2 bases from J, leaving 12 bases between. The V gene's germline CDR1 is KGHSH and CDR2 LQKENI. The CDR3 spans 15 residues.

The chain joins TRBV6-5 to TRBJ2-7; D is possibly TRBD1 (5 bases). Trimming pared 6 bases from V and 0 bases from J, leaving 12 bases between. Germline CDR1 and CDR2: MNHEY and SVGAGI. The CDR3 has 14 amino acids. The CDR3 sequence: CASSWMDNSYEQYF. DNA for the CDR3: TGTGCCAGCAGCTGGATGGACAACTCCTACGAGCAGTACTTC.

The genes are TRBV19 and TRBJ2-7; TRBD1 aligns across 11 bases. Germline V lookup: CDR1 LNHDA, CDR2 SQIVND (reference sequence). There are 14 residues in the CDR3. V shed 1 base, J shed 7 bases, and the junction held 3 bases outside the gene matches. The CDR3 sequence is CASSIGTGGREQYF. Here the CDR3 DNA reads TGTGCCAGTAGTATAGGGACAGGGGGCAGAGAGCAGTACTTC.

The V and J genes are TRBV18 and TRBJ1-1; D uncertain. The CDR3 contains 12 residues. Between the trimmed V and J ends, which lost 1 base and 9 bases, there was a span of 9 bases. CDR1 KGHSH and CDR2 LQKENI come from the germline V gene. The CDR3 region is CASSPLIGQAFF. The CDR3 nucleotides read TGTGCCAGCTCACCACTCATTGGCCAAGCTTTCTTT.

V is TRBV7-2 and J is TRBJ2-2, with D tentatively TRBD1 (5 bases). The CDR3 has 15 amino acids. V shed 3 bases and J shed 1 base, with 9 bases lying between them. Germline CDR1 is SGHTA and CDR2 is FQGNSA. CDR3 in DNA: TGTGCCAGCAGCTTTGCCCAGGGGAACACCGGGGAGCTGTTTTTT. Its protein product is CASSFAQGNTGELFF.

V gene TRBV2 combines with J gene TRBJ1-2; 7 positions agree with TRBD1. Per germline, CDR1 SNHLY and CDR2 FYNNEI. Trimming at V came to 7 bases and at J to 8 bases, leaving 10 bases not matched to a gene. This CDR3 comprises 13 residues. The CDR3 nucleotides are TGTGCCAGCAATTTCGACAGGGCAGTGGGCTACACCTTC. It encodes CASNFDRAVGYTF.

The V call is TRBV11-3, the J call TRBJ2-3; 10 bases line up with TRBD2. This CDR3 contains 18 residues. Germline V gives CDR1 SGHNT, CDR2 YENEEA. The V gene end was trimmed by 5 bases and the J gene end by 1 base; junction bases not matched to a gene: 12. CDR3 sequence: CASSQVPPGTSGTDTQYF. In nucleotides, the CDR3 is TGTGCCAGCAGCCAAGTACCTCCCGGGACTAGCGGCACAGATACGCAGTATTTT.

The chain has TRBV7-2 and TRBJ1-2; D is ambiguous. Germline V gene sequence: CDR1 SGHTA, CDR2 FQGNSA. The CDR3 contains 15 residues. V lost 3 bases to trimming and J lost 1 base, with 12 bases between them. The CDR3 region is CASSFARLSNYGYTF. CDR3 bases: TGTGCCAGCAGCTTTGCTCGCCTCAGTAACTATGGCTACACCTTC.